This entry describes one TCR beta chain. This sample was taken from a study of T cell responses to AZD1222 COVID-19 vaccine. Here immunoSEQ multiplex PCR was the method, and the copy in TCRdb shows in-frame clones only, minus some. Among approximately 130,000 clones listed, 88% were seen once. Second doses at about 4 or about 12 weeks were pooled. The material was peripheral blood, obtained 28 days after the second AZD1222 dose. This sequence was found in an adult who received the AZD1222 COVID-19 vaccine.

The CDR3 DNA is TGTGCCAGTAGACCCCTAGCGGGGGAGGGGGAGCTGTTTTTT. Translating it yields CASRPLAGEGELFF. The J gene is TRBJ2-2, the V gene TRBV19; 10 nucleotides match TRBD2. Germline CDR1 is LNHDA and CDR2 is SQIVND (reference sequence). This CDR3 is built from 14 residues. Unmatched junction bases numbered 6, after V lost 6 bases and J lost 8 bases.